This paragraph reports one T cell receptor (beta chain). The sample originates from a study of blood T cell repertoires in COVID-19. Across the whole study: The United States, Italy and Spain were the sources of the acute and convalescent COVID-19 samples. From T cells, B-cell-depleted T cells, or PBMCs came the material, which was cDNA or gDNA.

Authors' analysis steps: Amplified reference gene primers provided the basis for estimating nucleated cell counts. This table comes from immunoSEQ multiplex PCR, and its TCRdb copy is limited to in-frame clones, with some not included. V and J calls and clone size are given by that table; D and trimming were obtained from the DNA. The sample has some 200,000 clones, roughly 90% seen once; the top ten hold about 2%. Germline loops: CDR1 MRHNA, CDR2 SNTAGT. The CDR3 contains 16 residues. The ends lost 5 bases at V and 9 bases at J; junction bases unmatched: 15. Sequencing input: peripheral blood. The TCR was taken from a woman aged 45-65 years with acute or convalescent COVID-19. The genes are TRBV6-4 and TRBJ2-1, with 8 bases aligning to TRBD1. This CDR3 reads CASSKGQGIFSGEQFF. CDR3 DNA sequence: TGTGCCAGCAGTAAAGGACAGGGAATCTTTTCTGGTGAGCAGTTCTTC.